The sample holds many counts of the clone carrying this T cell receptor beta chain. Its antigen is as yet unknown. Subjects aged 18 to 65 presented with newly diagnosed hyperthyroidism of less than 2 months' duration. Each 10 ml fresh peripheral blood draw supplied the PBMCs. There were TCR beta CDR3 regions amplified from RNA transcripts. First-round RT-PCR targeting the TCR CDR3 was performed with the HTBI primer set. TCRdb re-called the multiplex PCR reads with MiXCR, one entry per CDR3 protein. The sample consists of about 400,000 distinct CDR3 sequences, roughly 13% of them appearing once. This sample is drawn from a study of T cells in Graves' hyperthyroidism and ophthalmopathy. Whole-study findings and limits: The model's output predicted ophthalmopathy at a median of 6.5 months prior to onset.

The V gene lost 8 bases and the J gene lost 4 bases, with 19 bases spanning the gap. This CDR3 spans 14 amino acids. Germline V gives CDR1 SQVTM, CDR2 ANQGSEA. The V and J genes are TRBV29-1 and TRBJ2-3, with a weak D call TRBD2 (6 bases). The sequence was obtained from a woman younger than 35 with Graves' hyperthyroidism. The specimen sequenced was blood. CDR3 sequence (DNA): TGCAGCCATTGGGGTGCGGGACCAGCAGATACGCAGTATTTT. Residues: CSHWGAGPADTQYF.